The 10 T cell receptor beta chains below come from one sample, sequenced in a study of blood T cells in healthy people across ages. For the second PCR, which ran for 7 to 11 cycles, a sample-barcoded 5' primer and a J-beta primer mix were used. Each CDR3 protein gets one entry after TCRdb re-called the 5' RACE reads with MiXCR. The profile shows about 580,000 distinct CDR3 sequences, 47% of them singletons. The source material was blood. The origin of the receptors is an elderly man in good health.

The V and J genes are TRBV2 and TRBJ2-7; the D is unclear. V was pared by 4 bases and J by 0 bases, with 10 bases between. Germline V lookup: CDR1 SNHLY, CDR2 FYNNEI. The CDR3 has 14 amino acids. This CDR3 reads CASSVGPHSYEQYF. CDR3 DNA sequence: TGTGCCAGCAGTGTAGGGCCCCACTCCTACGAGCAGTACTTC.

The rearrangement joins TRBV15 to TRBJ2-3; tentative D call: TRBD2 (6 bases). V lost 0 bases and J 4 bases, leaving 14 bases between the germline ends. The CDR3 contains 16 residues. Germline V lookup: CDR1 LNHNV, CDR2 YYDKDF (reference sequence). The CDR3 bases are TGTGCCACCAGCAGAGATACCCCGGGAGTGGCAGATACGCAGTATTTT. This translates into CATSRDTPGVADTQYF.

The CDR3 DNA reads as TGCGCCAGCAGCTTGGGGCCGGCGGGAACTGAAGCTTTCTTT. Encoded protein: CASSLGPAGTEAFF. The rearrangement joins TRBV5-1 to TRBJ1-1; no definite D call. CDR3 length equals 14 residues. The germline CDR1 and CDR2 sequences are SGHRS and YFSETQ. V lost 0 bases, J lost 5 bases, and 11 bases lay in between.

This clonotype was counted only a few times. This sequence joins TRBV12-3 or TRBV12-4 and TRBJ2-6; 11 positions match TRBD2. The CDR3 is made up of 18 amino acids. Germline trimming cut 8 bases from V and 4 bases from J; bases unmatched to any gene: 13. CDR3 DNA sequence: TGTGCCAGCGGCTTTGGGCTAGCGGGGGGTTTCGGGGCCAACGTCCTGACTTTC. Protein sequence: CASGFGLAGGFGANVLTF.

In DNA, the CDR3 is TGCGCCAGCAGCTTGGTGTTGGGTCGGACAGGGGACACTGAAGCTTTCTTT. This sequence encodes CASSLVLGRTGDTEAFF. The rearrangement joins TRBV5-1 to TRBJ1-1, with 9 bases that match TRBD1. Per germline, CDR1 SGHRS and CDR2 YFSETQ. This CDR3 is built from 17 residues. V trimming: 0 bases; J trimming: 3 bases; junction bases outside the gene matches: 9.

This clonotype was observed a few times. The rearrangement uses TRBV3-1 and TRBJ2-3; D is ambiguous. V was shortened by 3 bases and J by 2 bases, with 3 bases between the two germline ends. The CDR3 is made up of 12 amino acids. Germline lookup yields CDR1 LGHDT and CDR2 YNNKEL (reference sequence). The CDR3 DNA reads TGTGCCAGCAGCCATCCCACAGATACGCAGTATTTT. Translated, it gives CASSHPTDTQYF.

The chain has TRBV14 and TRBJ2-5; D not resolved. The CDR3 length is 14 residues. V was trimmed by 3 bases and J by 4 bases, leaving 12 bases between them. CDR1 is SGHDN, CDR2 FVKESK, per germline. The CDR3 is CASSQLFGAETQYF. CDR3 in DNA: TGTGCCAGCAGCCAGTTATTCGGCGCAGAGACCCAGTACTTC.

Concerning this clonotype itself: Here the CDR3 omits its conserved ending phenylalanine or tryptophan, so a read error is the likely source. The gene calls are TRBV6-5 and TRBJ2-3; D is uncertain. Looked up from germline, CDR1 is MNHEY and CDR2 is SVGAGI. Deletions cut 11 bases from V and 5 bases from J, with 14 bases between. CDR3 length: 12 amino acids. CDR3 loop: CARTSELDTQYS. DNA of the CDR3: TGTGCCCGTACCAGTGAACTAGATACGCAGTATTCT.

This clonotype was counted at least ten times. CDR3 protein: CATRGPTETQYF. The CDR3 DNA reads as TGTGCCACACGGGGTCCCACTGAGACCCAGTACTTC. The V gene is TRBV6-6, the J gene TRBJ2-5, with a possible D match to TRBD2 (5 bases). Germline loops: CDR1 MNHNY, CDR2 SVGAGI (reference sequence). Trimming removed 10 bases from V and 5 bases from J, with 14 bases in between. The CDR3 has 12 residues.

V is TRBV30 and J is TRBJ2-7; D is uncertain. Trimming took off 3 bases at V and 2 bases at J, with 8 bases between the two ends. CDR3 size: 12 residues. The germline V gene encodes CDR1 GTSNPN and CDR2 SVGIG (reference sequence). This CDR3 is CAWRPQTYEQYF. The CDR3, as DNA: TGTGCCTGGAGGCCACAGACCTACGAGCAGTACTTC.